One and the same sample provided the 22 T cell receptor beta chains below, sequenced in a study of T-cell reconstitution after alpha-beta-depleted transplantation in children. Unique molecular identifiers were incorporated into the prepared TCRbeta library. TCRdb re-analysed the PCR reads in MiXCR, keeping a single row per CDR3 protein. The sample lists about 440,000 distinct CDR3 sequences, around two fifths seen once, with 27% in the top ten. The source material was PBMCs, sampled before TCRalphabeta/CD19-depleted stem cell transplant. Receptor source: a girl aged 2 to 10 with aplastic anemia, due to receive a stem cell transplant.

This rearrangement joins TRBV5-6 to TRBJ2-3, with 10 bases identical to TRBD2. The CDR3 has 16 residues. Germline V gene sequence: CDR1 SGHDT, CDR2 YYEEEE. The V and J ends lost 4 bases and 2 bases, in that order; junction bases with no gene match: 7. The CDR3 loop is CASSLVAGGATDTQYF. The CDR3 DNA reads TGTGCCAGCAGCCTAGTAGCGGGAGGCGCCACAGATACGCAGTATTTT. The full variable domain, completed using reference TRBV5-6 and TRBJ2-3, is DAGVTQSPTHLIKTRGQQVTLRCSPKSGHDTVSWYQQALGQGPQFIFQYYEEEERQRGNFPDRFSGHQFPNYSSELNVNALLLGDSALYLCASSLVAGGATDTQYFGPGTRLTVL.

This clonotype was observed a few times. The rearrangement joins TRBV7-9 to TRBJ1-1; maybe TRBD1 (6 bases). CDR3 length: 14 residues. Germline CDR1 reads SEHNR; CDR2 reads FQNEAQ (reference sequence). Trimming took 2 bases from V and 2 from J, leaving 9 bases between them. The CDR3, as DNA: TGTGCCAGCAGCTTATCGACAGGAAACACTGAAGCTTTCTTT. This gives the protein CASSLSTGNTEAFF.

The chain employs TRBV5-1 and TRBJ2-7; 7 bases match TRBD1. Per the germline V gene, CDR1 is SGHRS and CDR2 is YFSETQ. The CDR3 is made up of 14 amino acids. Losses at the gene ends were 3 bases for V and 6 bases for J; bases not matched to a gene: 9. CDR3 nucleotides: TGCGCCAGCAGCTACGACAGGGTTCTGGTCGAGCAGTACTTC. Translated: CASSYDRVLVEQYF.

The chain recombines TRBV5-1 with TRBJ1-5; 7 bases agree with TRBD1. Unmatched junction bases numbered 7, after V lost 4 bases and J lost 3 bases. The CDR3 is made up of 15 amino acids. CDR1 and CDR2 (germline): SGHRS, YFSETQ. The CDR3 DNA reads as TGCGCCAGCAGCACAACAGGGGACATCAATCAGCCCCAGCATTTT. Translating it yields CASSTTGDINQPQHF. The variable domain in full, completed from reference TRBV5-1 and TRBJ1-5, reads KAGVTQTPRYLIKTRGQQVTLSCSPISGHRSVSWYQQTPGQGLQFLFEYFSETQRNKGNFPGRFSGRQFSNSRSEMNVSTLELGDSALYLCASSTTGDINQPQHFGDGTRLSIL.

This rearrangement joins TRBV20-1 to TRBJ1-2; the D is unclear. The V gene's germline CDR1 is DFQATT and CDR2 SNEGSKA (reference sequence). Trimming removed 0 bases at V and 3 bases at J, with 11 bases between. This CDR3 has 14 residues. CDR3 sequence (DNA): TGCAGTGCTAGAGATCCCCAGCTATACTATGGCTACACCTTC. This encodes CSARDPQLYYGYTF.

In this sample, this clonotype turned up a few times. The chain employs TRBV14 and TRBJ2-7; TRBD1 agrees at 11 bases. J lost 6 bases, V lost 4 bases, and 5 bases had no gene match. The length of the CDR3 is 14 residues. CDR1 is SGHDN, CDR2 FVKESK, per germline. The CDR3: CASSPWTGGVEQYF. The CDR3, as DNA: TGTGCCAGCAGCCCATGGACAGGGGGCGTCGAGCAGTACTTC. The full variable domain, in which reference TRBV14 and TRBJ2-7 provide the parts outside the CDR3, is EAGVTQFPSHSVIEKGQTVTLRCDPISGHDNLYWYRRVMGKEIKFLLHFVKESKQDESGMPNNRFLAERTGGTYSTLKVQPAELEDSGVYFCASSPWTGGVEQYFGPGTRLTVT.

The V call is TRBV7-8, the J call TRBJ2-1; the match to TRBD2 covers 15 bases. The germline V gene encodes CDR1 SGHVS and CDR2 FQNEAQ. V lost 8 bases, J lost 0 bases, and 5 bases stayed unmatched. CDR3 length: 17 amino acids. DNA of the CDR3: TGTGCCAGCGGTGGGACTAGCGGGGGGCCCTCCTACAATGAGCAGTTCTTC. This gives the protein CASGGTSGGPSYNEQFF.

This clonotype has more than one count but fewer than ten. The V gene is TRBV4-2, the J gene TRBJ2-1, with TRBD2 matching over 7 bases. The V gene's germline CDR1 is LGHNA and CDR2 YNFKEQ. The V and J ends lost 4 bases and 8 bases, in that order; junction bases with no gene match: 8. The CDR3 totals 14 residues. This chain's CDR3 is CASSPIGGIHEQFF. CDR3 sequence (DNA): TGTGCCAGCAGCCCGATCGGGGGGATCCATGAGCAGTTCTTC.

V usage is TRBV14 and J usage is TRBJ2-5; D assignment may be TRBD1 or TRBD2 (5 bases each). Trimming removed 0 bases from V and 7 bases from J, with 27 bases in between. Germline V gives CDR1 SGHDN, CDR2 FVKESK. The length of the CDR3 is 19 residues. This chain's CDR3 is CASSQDPGLRTKLDGTQYF. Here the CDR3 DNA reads TGTGCCAGCAGCCAAGATCCGGGGTTGAGGACAAAGCTAGACGGGACCCAGTACTTC.

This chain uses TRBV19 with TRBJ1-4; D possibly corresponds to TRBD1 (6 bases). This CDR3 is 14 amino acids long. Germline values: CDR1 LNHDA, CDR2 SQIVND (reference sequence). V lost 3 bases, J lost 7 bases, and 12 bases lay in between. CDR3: CASSMEGGVEKLFF. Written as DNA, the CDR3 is TGTGCCAGTAGTATGGAAGGGGGAGTTGAAAAACTGTTTTTT. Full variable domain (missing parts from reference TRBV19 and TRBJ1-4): DGGITQSPKYLFRKEGQNVTLSCEQNLNHDAMYWYRQDPGQGLRLIYYSQIVNDFQKGDIAEGYSVSREKKESFPLTVTSAQKNPTAFYLCASSMEGGVEKLFFGSGTQLSVL.

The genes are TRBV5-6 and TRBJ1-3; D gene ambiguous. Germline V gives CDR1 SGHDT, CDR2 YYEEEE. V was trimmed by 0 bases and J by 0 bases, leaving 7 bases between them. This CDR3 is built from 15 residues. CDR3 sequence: CASSLGHSSGNTIYF. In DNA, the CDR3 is TGTGCCAGCAGCTTGGGACACTCCTCTGGAAACACCATATATTTT. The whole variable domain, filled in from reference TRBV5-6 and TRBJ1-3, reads DAGVTQSPTHLIKTRGQQVTLRCSPKSGHDTVSWYQQALGQGPQFIFQYYEEEERQRGNFPDRFSGHQFPNYSSELNVNALLLGDSALYLCASSLGHSSGNTIYFGEGSWLTVV.

CDR3 residues: CSAIISGDGYEQYF. The CDR3 region has the DNA TGCAGTGCCATCATCTCCGGGGATGGCTACGAGCAGTACTTC. The chain uses TRBV20-1 and TRBJ2-7; D may be TRBD2 (5 bases). Trimming removed 6 bases at V and 3 bases at J, with 18 bases between. CDR1 is DFQATT and CDR2 is SNEGSKA in the germline V gene (reference sequence). The CDR3 runs 14 residues.

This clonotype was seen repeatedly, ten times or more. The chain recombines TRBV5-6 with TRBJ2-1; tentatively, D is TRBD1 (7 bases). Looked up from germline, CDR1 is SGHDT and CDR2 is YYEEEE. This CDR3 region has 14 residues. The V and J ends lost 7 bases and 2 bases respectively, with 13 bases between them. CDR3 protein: CASGGTEPYNEQFF. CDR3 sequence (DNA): TGTGCCAGCGGGGGGACAGAACCCTACAATGAGCAGTTCTTC.

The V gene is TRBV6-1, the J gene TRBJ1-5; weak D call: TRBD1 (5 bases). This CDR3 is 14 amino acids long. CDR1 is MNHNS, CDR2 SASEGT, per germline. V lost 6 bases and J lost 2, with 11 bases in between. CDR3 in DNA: TGTGCCAGCAGGCCCGGAGGGGGCAATCAGCCCCAGCATTTT. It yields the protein CASRPGGGNQPQHF.

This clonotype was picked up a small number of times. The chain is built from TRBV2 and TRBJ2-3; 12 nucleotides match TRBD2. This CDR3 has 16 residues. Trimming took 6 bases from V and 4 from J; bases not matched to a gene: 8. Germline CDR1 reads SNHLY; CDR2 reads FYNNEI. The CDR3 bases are TGTGCCAGCAGGACCTGGACTAGCGGGAACCCAGATACGCAGTATTTT. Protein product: CASRTWTSGNPDTQYF.

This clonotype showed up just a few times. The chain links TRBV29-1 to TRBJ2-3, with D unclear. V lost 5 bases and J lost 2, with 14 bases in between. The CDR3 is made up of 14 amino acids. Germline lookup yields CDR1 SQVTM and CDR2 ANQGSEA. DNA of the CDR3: TGCAGCGTTACCCCTGGCCCGCCCACAGATACGCAGTATTTT. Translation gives CSVTPGPPTDTQYF.

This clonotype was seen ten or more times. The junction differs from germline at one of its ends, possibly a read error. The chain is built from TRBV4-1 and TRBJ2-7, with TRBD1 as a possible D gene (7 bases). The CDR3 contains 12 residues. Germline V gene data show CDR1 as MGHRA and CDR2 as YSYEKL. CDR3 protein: CASSQGGYEQYF. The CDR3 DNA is TGTGCCAGCAGTCAGGGGGGCTACGAGCAGTACTTC.

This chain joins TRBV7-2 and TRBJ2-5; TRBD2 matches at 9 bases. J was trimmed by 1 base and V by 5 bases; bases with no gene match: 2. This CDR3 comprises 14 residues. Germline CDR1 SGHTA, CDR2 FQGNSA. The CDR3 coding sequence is TGTGCCAGCAGCCGCGGGGGGGCCCAAGAGACCCAGTACTTC. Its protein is CASSRGGAQETQYF.

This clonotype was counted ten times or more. This CDR3 reads CAISEPGGENTEAFF. The CDR3 DNA sequence: TGTGCCATCAGTGAGCCGGGGGGAGAGAACACTGAAGCTTTCTTT. This chain uses TRBV10-3 with TRBJ1-1; maybe TRBD1 (5 bases). The V end was cut by 2 bases, the J end by 1 base, with 11 bases between. CDR3 size: 15 residues. The V gene's germline CDR1 is ENHRY and CDR2 SYGVKD.

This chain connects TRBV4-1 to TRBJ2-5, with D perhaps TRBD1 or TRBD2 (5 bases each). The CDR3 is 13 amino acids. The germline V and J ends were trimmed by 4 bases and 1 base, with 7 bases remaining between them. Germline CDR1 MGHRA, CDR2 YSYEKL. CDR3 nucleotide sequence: TGCGCCAGCAGCCGGGACGGCCAAGAGACCCAGTACTTC. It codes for CASSRDGQETQYF.

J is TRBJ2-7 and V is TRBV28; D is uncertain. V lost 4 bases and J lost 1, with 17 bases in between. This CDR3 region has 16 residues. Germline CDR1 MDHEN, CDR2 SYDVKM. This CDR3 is CASSSSRTVRSYEQYF. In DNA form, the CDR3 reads TGTGCCAGCAGTTCTTCCCGGACGGTTCGGTCCTACGAGCAGTACTTC.

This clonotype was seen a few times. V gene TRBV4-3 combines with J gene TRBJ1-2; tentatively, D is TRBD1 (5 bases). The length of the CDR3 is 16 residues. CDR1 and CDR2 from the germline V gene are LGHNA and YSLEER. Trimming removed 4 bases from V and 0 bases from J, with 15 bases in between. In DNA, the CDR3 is TGCGCCAGCAGCCCCCGGCGGGACTGGGCTAACTATGGCTACACCTTC. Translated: CASSPRRDWANYGYTF.